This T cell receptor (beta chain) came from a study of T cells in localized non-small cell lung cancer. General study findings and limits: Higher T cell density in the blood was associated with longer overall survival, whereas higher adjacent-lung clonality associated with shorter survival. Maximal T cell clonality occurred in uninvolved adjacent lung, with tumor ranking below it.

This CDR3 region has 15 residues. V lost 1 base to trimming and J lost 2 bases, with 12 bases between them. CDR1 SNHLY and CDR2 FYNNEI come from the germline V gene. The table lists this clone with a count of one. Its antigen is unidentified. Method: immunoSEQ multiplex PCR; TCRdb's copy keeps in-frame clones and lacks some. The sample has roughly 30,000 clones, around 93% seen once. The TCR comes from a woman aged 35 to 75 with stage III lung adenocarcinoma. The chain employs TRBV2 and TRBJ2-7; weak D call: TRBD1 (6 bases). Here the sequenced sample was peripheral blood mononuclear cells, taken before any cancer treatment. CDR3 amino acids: CASSEEDRPTYEQYF. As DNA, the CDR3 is TGTGCCAGCAGTGAAGAGGACAGACCAACCTACGAGCAGTACTTC.